This entry concerns a single TCR beta chain. No antigen is known for it. Primers included in the PCR were 60 Vbeta and 13 Jbeta primers. This table comes from immunoSEQ multiplex PCR, and its TCRdb copy is limited to in-frame clones, with some not included. The profile shows 110,000 to 150,000 clones, more than 75% of them singletons. The sample is drawn from a study of cytomegalovirus exposure and HLA in healthy donors. Study findings and constraints: Most CMV-associated TCR beta chains appeared HLA-restricted in a later analysis. When analyzed later, a missense DCLRE1C variant was found to be linked to TCR beta V- and J-gene trimming.

V gave up 3 bases and J gave up 8 bases; unmatched junction bases: 19. The length of the CDR3 is 18 residues. Germline assignment: CDR1 MGHRA and CDR2 YSYEKL. Sequenced input: PBMCs. This sequence joins TRBV4-1 and TRBJ1-1; 9 bases are a match to TRBD1. This clonotype was sampled from a woman under 30 in good health and CMV-seropositive. The CDR3 DNA reads TGCGCCAGCAGCCAGGGGGGGCTCTTAACGGACAGGGGATTCGAAGCTTTCTTT. This gives the protein CASSQGGLLTDRGFEAFF.